A selection of T cell receptor beta chains follows, all from one sample in a study of blood T cell repertoires in COVID-19. Profiled with immunoSEQ multiplex PCR; TCRdb holds only in-frame clones, not every one. The table shows over 120,000 clones, with around 81% occurring only once. Sequenced sample: peripheral blood. The receptors shown here come from an older woman with acute or convalescent COVID-19. The CDR3 runs from the conserved cysteine through the conserved F or W. D genes are given only for firm matches. Size values are once, few and many counts, or a class for expanded clones, and some rows have none.

d_call: NA
j_call: TRBJ1-2
v_call: TRBV5-5
clone_size: NA
cdr3_aa: CASTGFRYGYTF
cdr3_nt: TGTGCCAGCACGGGTTTCCGCTATGGCTACACCTTC

d_call: TRBD1
j_call: TRBJ1-5
v_call: TRBV24-1
clone_size: NA
cdr3_aa: CATSDGTESNQPQHF
cdr3_nt: TGTGCCACCAGTGATGGGACAGAGAGCAATCAGCCCCAGCATTTT

d_call: NA
j_call: TRBJ2-7
v_call: TRBV28
clone_size: NA
cdr3_aa: CASSLWGPSSYEQYF
cdr3_nt: TGTGCCAGCAGTTTATGGGGGCCTAGCTCCTACGAGCAGTACTTC

d_call: NA
j_call: TRBJ1-2
v_call: TRBV7-9
clone_size: few
cdr3_aa: CASSLVGAGYGYTF
cdr3_nt: TGTGCCAGCAGCTTAGTTGGGGCTGGCTATGGCTACACCTTC

d_call: TRBD2
j_call: TRBJ2-3
v_call: TRBV6-2/TRBV6-3
clone_size: few
cdr3_aa: CASSYRRTSGNTDTQYF
cdr3_nt: TGTGCCAGCAGTTACCGCCGGACTAGCGGAAACACAGATACGCAGTATTTT

d_call: NA
j_call: TRBJ1-5
v_call: TRBV6-5
clone_size: NA
cdr3_aa: CASSYSRNSNQPQHF
cdr3_nt: TGTGCCAGCAGTTACTCGAGAAATAGCAATCAGCCCCAGCATTTT

d_call: NA
j_call: TRBJ1-1
v_call: TRBV13
clone_size: NA
cdr3_aa: CASSQLRDTEAFF
cdr3_nt: TGTGCCAGCAGCCAGCTGCGGGACACTGAAGCTTTCTTT

d_call: TRBD1
j_call: TRBJ1-5
v_call: TRBV19
clone_size: NA
cdr3_aa: CASSTQTGVYNQPQHF
cdr3_nt: TGTGCCAGTAGTACCCAGACAGGGGTTTACAATCAGCCCCAGCATTTT

d_call: NA
j_call: TRBJ1-1
v_call: TRBV12-3/TRBV12-4
clone_size: NA
cdr3_aa: CASSGWAYTEAFF
cdr3_nt: TGTGCCAGCAGCGGCTGGGCGTACACTGAAGCTTTCTTT

d_call: TRBD2
j_call: TRBJ2-1
v_call: TRBV10-1
clone_size: NA
cdr3_aa: CASSCSTSGSVKFF
cdr3_nt: TGCGCCAGCTCCTGCTCGACTAGCGGGAGTGTTAAGTTCTTC

d_call: NA
j_call: TRBJ1-5
v_call: TRBV28
clone_size: NA
cdr3_aa: CASSLPNQPQHF
cdr3_nt: TGTGCCAGCAGTTTACCAAATCAGCCCCAGCATTTT

d_call: TRBD1
j_call: TRBJ1-1
v_call: TRBV2
clone_size: NA
cdr3_aa: CASTDRVNTEAFF
cdr3_nt: TGTGCCAGCACCGACAGGGTAAACACTGAAGCTTTCTTT

d_call: NA
j_call: TRBJ1-2
v_call: TRBV15
clone_size: NA
cdr3_aa: CATSSDRYLGYTF
cdr3_nt: TGTGCCACCAGCTCGGACAGATACCTTGGCTACACCTTC

d_call: TRBD1
j_call: TRBJ1-1
v_call: TRBV3-1/TRBV3-2
clone_size: NA
cdr3_aa: CASSRTGTGQDTEAFF
cdr3_nt: TGTGCCAGCAGCCGCACCGGGACAGGGCAAGACACTGAAGCTTTCTTT

d_call: NA
j_call: TRBJ2-1
v_call: TRBV2
clone_size: NA
cdr3_aa: CASRHTRQDPGNEQFF
cdr3_nt: TGTGCCAGCAGACATACCCGACAGGACCCTGGCAATGAGCAGTTCTTC

d_call: TRBD2
j_call: TRBJ2-5
v_call: TRBV28
clone_size: NA
cdr3_aa: CASSKLGAGGRETQYF
cdr3_nt: TGTGCCAGCAGTAAGCTAGGGGCGGGAGGACGGGAGACCCAGTACTTC

d_call: NA
j_call: TRBJ1-2
v_call: TRBV27
clone_size: NA
cdr3_aa: CASSRTFGVNWLYGYTF
cdr3_nt: TGTGCCAGCAGTAGGACCTTCGGGGTCAATTGGCTCTATGGCTACACCTTC

d_call: NA
j_call: TRBJ2-2
v_call: TRBV28
clone_size: NA
cdr3_aa: CASSFRTASTGELFF
cdr3_nt: TGTGCCAGCAGTTTTCGGACAGCCAGCACCGGGGAGCTGTTTTTT

d_call: NA
j_call: TRBJ1-6
v_call: TRBV27
clone_size: NA
cdr3_aa: CASSSTGGGNNSPLHF
cdr3_nt: TGTGCCAGCAGTTCGACAGGCGGGGGAAATAATTCACCCCTCCACTTT

d_call: NA
j_call: TRBJ1-1
v_call: TRBV14
clone_size: NA
cdr3_aa: CASSQYARYTEAFF
cdr3_nt: TGTGCCAGCAGCCAATATGCCAGGTACACTGAAGCTTTCTTT

d_call: NA
j_call: TRBJ2-5
v_call: TRBV5-1
clone_size: NA
cdr3_aa: CASSLDRGGETQYF
cdr3_nt: TGCGCCAGCAGCTTGGACAGGGGAGGAGAGACCCAGTACTTC

d_call: NA
j_call: TRBJ2-1
v_call: TRBV12-3/TRBV12-4
clone_size: NA
cdr3_aa: CASSFRAYNEQFF
cdr3_nt: TGTGCCAGCAGTTTTCGTGCGTACAATGAGCAGTTCTTC

d_call: NA
j_call: TRBJ1-2
v_call: TRBV24-1
clone_size: many
cdr3_aa: CATSDGGIYGYTF
cdr3_nt: TGTGCCACCAGTGATGGCGGAATCTATGGCTACACCTTC

d_call: NA
j_call: TRBJ2-1
v_call: TRBV11-2
clone_size: NA
cdr3_aa: CASSPAGRLRKNNEQFF
cdr3_nt: TGTGCCAGCTCTCCTGCGGGCCGATTACGGAAGAACAATGAGCAGTTCTTC

d_call: NA
j_call: TRBJ2-2
v_call: TRBV2
clone_size: few
cdr3_aa: CASTGGTGELFF
cdr3_nt: TGTGCCAGCACGGGTGGCACCGGGGAGCTGTTTTTT

d_call: TRBD1
j_call: TRBJ1-3
v_call: TRBV28
clone_size: once
cdr3_aa: CASSPGQGAYGNTIYF
cdr3_nt: TGTGCCAGCAGTCCCGGACAGGGGGCGTACGGAAACACCATATATTTT

d_call: NA
j_call: TRBJ1-3
v_call: TRBV7-2
clone_size: once
cdr3_aa: CASNLPEASGNTIYF
cdr3_nt: TGTGCCAGCAACCTCCCGGAGGCTTCTGGAAACACCATATATTTT

d_call: TRBD1
j_call: TRBJ2-1
v_call: TRBV27
clone_size: NA
cdr3_aa: CASFRTGPQSEQFF
cdr3_nt: TGTGCCAGCTTCAGGACAGGCCCGCAGTCCGAGCAGTTCTTC

d_call: NA
j_call: TRBJ2-5
v_call: TRBV12-3/TRBV12-4
clone_size: NA
cdr3_aa: CASGSSQETQYF
cdr3_nt: TGTGCCAGCGGCTCCTCGCAGGAGACCCAGTACTTC

d_call: NA
j_call: TRBJ2-7
v_call: TRBV19
clone_size: NA
cdr3_aa: CASARQRGAYEQYF
cdr3_nt: TGTGCCAGTGCCCGCCAGCGTGGTGCTTACGAGCAGTACTTC

d_call: NA
j_call: TRBJ2-2
v_call: TRBV5-1
clone_size: few
cdr3_aa: CASSGGNTGELFF
cdr3_nt: TGCGCCAGCAGCGGCGGGAACACCGGGGAGCTGTTTTTT

d_call: NA
j_call: TRBJ1-4
v_call: TRBV28
clone_size: NA
cdr3_aa: CASSSPGGGNEKLFF
cdr3_nt: TGTGCCAGCAGTTCCCCCGGGGGGGGGAATGAAAAACTGTTTTTT